Below, 3 T cell receptor beta chains from the same sample are listed, as sequenced in a study of Graves' ophthalmopathy and Graves' hyperthyroidism. Investigators amplified TCR beta CDR3 regions from RNA transcripts. An initial RT-PCR round employing HTBI primers preceded a second-round multiplex PCR. TCRdb itself ran the multiplex PCR reads through MiXCR, one entry per CDR3 protein. The sample has 360,000 or so distinct CDR3 sequences, 18% seen once. Sequencing input: peripheral blood. Receptors were obtained from a woman aged 18 to 35 with Graves' ophthalmopathy.

This clonotype came up many times. The chain joins TRBV6-5 to TRBJ2-2; D unresolved. The V and J ends lost 4 bases and 6 bases respectively, with 15 bases between them. CDR1 MNHEY and CDR2 SVGAGI come from the germline V gene. This CDR3 is 15 amino acids long. The CDR3 nucleotides read TGTGCCAGCAGTTTGCCTCTCTTTGGGGCCGGGGAGCTGTTTTTT. Protein product: CASSLPLFGAGELFF.

This clonotype was counted ten times or more. CDR3 nucleotide sequence: TGTGCCAGCAGCTGGTCCGGAGAAGAAGCTTTCTTT. This sequence encodes CASSWSGEEAFF. The chain employs TRBV7-3 and TRBJ1-1; D is uncertain. V was shortened by 4 bases and J by 8 bases, with 11 bases between the two germline ends. The CDR3 covers 12 residues. Germline CDR1 reads SGHTA; CDR2 reads FQGTGA.

This clonotype was observed many times. The rearrangement uses TRBV28 and TRBJ2-7; TRBD2 matches 13 bases. Germline V gives CDR1 MDHEN, CDR2 SYDVKM. The V and J ends lost 3 bases and 7 bases, in that order; junction bases with no gene match: 6. The CDR3 spans 15 residues. CDR3 region: CASSFGLAGVSEQYF. The CDR3 DNA sequence: TGTGCCAGCAGTTTCGGACTAGCGGGAGTTTCGGAGCAGTACTTC.